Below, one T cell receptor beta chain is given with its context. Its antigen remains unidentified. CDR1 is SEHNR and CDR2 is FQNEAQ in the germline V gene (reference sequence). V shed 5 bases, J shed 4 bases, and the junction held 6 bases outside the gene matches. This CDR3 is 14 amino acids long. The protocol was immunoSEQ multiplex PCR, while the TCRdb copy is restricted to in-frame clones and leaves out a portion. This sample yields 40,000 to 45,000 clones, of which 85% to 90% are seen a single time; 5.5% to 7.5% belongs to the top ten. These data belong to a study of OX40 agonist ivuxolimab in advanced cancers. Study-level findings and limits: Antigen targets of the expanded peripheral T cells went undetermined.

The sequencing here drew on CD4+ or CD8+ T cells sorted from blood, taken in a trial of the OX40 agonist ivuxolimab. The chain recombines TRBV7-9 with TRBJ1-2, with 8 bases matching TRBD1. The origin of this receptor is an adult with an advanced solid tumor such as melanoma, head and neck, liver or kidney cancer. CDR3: CASSPRTGGYGYTF. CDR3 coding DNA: TGTGCCAGCAGCCCCAGAACAGGGGGCTATGGCTACACCTTC.